This entry is about one TCR beta chain. No antigen is known for it. A much larger clone differs from this one at a single base, so this may be a read error. These data originate in a study of molecular identifiers for immune sequencing clone quantification. Whole-study results and caveats: Spiked TCR RNA from one Jurkat cell reportedly showed up when mixed among 800,000 to 1,000,000 naive cells. Clones above 20 RNA copies held over 99% of effector molecules, under 1% in naive cells.

Listed TCR primers, together with previously described methods, were used for the bulk TCR libraries. TCRdb reprocessed the PCR reads via MiXCR and lists one record per CDR3 protein. The sample records hundreds of thousands of distinct CDR3 sequences, roughly 21% being singletons. The junction had 8 bases not matched to a gene; V was cut back by 4 bases and J by 5 bases. The CDR3 spans 14 residues. CDR1 is LGHNA and CDR2 is YSLEER in the germline V gene. V and J are TRBV4-3 and TRBJ2-7; 7 nucleotides align to TRBD1. Source material: naive CD8+ T cells from blood, with Jurkat cell RNA spiked in. Described subset: FACS-sorted CD8+CD4-CCR7+CD45RA+ naive T cells. The receptor comes from a human donor in good health. Some libraries in this study had Jurkat cell RNA spiked in. The CDR3 nucleotides are TGCGCCAGCAGCCGAGACAGGGTTGCCGACGAGCAGTACTTC. Encoded protein: CASSRDRVADEQYF.